This entry describes one T cell receptor beta chain. The antigen is not known. Survey-depth TCRbeta CDR3 sequencing reported V/J genes and productive frequencies. Measured with immunoSEQ multiplex PCR; TCRdb has only the in-frame clones, and not every one. The sample carries about 43,000 clones, around nine tenths recorded once. The data stem from a study of tissue T cells after allogeneic stem cell transplantation. About the research overall: CD3+ T cells were flow-sorted when enough cells; otherwise DNA extracted directly. Study-level results: Limitations included a small, clinically heterogeneous cohort and limited sampling depth.

Trimming took off 6 bases at V and 7 bases at J, with 17 bases between the two ends. Germline CDR1 is SGHNT and CDR2 is YYREEE (reference sequence). The CDR3 covers 14 residues. Sequencing used blood, obtained before transplantation. The chain uses TRBV5-4 and TRBJ2-1; TRBD1 is a possible D gene (5 bases). This TCR derives from a woman aged 40-69 years who later had graft-versus-host disease after an allogeneic stem cell transplant. The CDR3 sequence is CASTRKGEENEQFF. In DNA form, the CDR3 reads TGTGCCAGCACCCGGAAAGGGGAAGAGAATGAGCAGTTCTTC. Together with reference TRBV5-4 and TRBJ2-1, the CDR3 gives the full variable domain: ETGVTQSPTHLIKTRGQQVTLRCSSQSGHNTVSWYQQALGQGPQFIFQYYREEENGRGNFPPRFSGLQFPNYSSELNVNALELDDSALYLCASTRKGEENEQFFGPGTRLTVL.